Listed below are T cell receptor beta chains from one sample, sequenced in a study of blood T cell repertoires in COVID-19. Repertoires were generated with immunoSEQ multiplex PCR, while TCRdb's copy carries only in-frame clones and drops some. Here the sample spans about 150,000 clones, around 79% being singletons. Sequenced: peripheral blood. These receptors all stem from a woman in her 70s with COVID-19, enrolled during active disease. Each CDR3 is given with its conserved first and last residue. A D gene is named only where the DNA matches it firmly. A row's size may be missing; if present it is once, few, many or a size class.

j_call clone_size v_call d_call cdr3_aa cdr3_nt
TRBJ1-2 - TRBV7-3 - CASSLTGGGLGYTF TGTGCCAGCAGCTTAACTGGTGGTGGCCTGGGCTACACCTTC
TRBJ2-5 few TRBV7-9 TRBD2 CASRPLGGGAGETQYF TGTGCCAGCAGGCCTCTGGGCGGGGGGGCCGGAGAGACCCAGTACTTC
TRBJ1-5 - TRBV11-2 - CASSPSHSNQPQHF TGTGCCAGCAGTCCGAGTCATAGCAATCAGCCCCAGCATTTT
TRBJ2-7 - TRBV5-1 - CASSPLPRGGNYEQYF TGCGCCAGCAGCCCCCTCCCGAGGGGGGGCAACTACGAGCAGTACTTC
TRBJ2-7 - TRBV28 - CASSLYSQIHSYEQYF TGTGCCAGCAGTTTATATTCACAGATCCACTCCTACGAGCAGTACTTC
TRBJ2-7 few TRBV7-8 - CASSLSTGRRYEQYF TGTGCCAGCAGCTTAAGCACAGGTCGAAGATACGAGCAGTACTTC
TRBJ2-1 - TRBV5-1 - CASSGRGSYNEQFF TGCGCCAGCAGCGGCAGGGGCTCCTACAATGAGCAGTTCTTC
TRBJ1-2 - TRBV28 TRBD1 CASRTGQGKGYGYTF TGTGCCAGCAGGACCGGACAGGGAAAAGGCTATGGCTACACCTTC
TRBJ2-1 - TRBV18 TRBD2 CASSPPSGGKYNEQFF TGTGCCAGCTCACCACCTAGCGGGGGCAAGTACAATGAGCAGTTCTTC
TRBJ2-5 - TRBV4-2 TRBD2 CASSQDLTSGGETQYF TGTGCCAGCAGCCAAGATCTTACTAGCGGGGGAGAGACCCAGTACTTC
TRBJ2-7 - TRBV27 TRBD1 CASSLWSTGGEQYF TGTGCCAGCAGTTTATGGTCGACAGGGGGCGAGCAGTACTTC
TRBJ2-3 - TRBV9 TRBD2 CASSFSQGPSGGADTQYF TGTGCCAGCAGCTTTTCCCAAGGTCCTAGCGGGGGGGCTGATACGCAGTATTTT
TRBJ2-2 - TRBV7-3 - CASSFGSGAGELFF TGTGCCAGCAGCTTTGGTTCAGGGGCCGGGGAGCTGTTTTTT
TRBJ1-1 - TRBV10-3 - CAISETEQAFF TGTGCCATCAGTGAGACAGAACAAGCTTTCTTT
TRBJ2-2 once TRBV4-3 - CASSQDWAGVGSYTGELFF TGCGCCAGCAGCCAAGATTGGGCAGGGGTTGGATCTTACACCGGGGAGCTGTTTTTT
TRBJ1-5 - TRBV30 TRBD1 CAWSGDRGPFSNQPQHF TGTGCCTGGAGTGGGGACAGGGGGCCTTTTAGCAATCAGCCCCAGCATTTT
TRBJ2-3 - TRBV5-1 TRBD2 CASSYLAGVRDTQYF TGCGCCAGCAGCTATCTAGCGGGGGTCAGGGATACGCAGTATTTT
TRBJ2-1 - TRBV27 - CASSGALTYNEQFF TGTGCCAGCAGTGGGGCCCTAACCTACAATGAGCAGTTCTTC
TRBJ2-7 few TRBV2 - CASSYSGDTYEQYF TGTGCCAGCAGTTACTCAGGGGACACCTACGAGCAGTACTTC
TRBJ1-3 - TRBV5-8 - CASSPRGGSSGNTIYF TGTGCCAGCAGCCCCCGGGGGGGTTCGTCTGGAAACACCATATATTTT
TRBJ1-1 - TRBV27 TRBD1 CASSPTGVTEAFF TGTGCCAGCAGCCCGACAGGGGTCACTGAAGCTTTCTTT
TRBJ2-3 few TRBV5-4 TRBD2 CASGKSGGGTDTQYF TGTGCCAGCGGAAAGAGCGGGGGTGGCACAGATACGCAGTATTTT
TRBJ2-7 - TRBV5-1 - CASSLGGPGAAAEQYF TGCGCCAGCAGCTTGGGGGGGCCCGGGGCTGCCGCCGAGCAGTACTTC
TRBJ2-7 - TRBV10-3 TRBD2 CAISVLPRVAGGLSGYEQYF TGTGCCATCAGTGTACTTCCGAGGGTAGCGGGGGGGCTATCGGGGTACGAGCAGTACTTC
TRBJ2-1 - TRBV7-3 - CASSLRRASYNEQFF TGTGCCAGCAGCTTAAGGCGGGCCTCCTACAATGAGCAGTTCTTC
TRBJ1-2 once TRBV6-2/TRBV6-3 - CASSYLSGYTF TGTGCCAGCAGCTATTTATCCGGCTACACCTTC
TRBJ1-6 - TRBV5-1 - CASTYEGGNSPLHF TGCGCCAGCACCTACGAGGGCGGGAATTCACCCCTCCACTTT